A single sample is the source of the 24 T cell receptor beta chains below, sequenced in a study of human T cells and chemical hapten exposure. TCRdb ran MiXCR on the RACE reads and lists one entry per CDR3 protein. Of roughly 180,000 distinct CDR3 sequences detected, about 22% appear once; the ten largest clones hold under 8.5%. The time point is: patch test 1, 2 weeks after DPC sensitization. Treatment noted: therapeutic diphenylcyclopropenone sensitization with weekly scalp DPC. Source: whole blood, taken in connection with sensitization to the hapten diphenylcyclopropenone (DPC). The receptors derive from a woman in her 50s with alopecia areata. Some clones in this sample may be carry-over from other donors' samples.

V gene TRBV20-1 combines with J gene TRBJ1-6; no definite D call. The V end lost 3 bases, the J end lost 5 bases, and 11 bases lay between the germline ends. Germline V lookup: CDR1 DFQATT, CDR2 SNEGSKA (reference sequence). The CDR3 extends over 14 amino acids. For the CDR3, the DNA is TGCAGTGCTAGTGACTCCCGAAATAATTCACCCCTCCACTTT. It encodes CSASDSRNNSPLHF.

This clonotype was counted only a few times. DNA for the CDR3: TGCGCCAGCAGACAGGATAACACCGGGGAGCTGTTTTTT. This gives the protein CASRQDNTGELFF. The chain joins TRBV5-1 to TRBJ2-2, with D tentatively TRBD1 (5 bases). Germline V CDR1 and CDR2: SGHRS, YFSETQ. Trimming pared 5 bases from V and 2 bases from J, leaving 7 bases between. The CDR3 covers 13 residues.

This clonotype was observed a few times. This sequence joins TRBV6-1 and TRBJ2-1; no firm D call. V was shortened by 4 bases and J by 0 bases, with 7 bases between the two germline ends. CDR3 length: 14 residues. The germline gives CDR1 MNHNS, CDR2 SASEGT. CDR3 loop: CASSVDNSYNEQFF. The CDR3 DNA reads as TGTGCCAGCAGTGTAGATAACTCCTACAATGAGCAGTTCTTC.

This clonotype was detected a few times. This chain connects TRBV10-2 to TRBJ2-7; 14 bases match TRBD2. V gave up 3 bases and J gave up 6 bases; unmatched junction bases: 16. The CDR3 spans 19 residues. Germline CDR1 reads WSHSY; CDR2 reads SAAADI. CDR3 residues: CASSEGGWVRTSGRFEQYF. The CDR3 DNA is TGCGCCAGCAGTGAAGGGGGTTGGGTTCGGACTAGCGGGAGGTTCGAGCAGTACTTC.

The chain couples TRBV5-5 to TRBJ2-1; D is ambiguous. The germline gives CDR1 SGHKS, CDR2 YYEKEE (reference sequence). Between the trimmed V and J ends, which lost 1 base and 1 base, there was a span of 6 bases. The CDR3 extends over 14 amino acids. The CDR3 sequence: CASSLPTSYNEQFF. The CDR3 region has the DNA TGTGCCAGCAGCTTGCCCACTTCCTACAATGAGCAGTTCTTC.

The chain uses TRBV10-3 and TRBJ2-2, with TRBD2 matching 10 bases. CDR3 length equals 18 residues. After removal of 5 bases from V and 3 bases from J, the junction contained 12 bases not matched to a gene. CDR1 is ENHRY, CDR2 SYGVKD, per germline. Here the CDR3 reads CAISQFLSSGSYTGELFF. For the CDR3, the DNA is TGTGCCATCAGTCAATTCCTTTCTAGCGGGAGTTACACCGGGGAGCTGTTTTTT.

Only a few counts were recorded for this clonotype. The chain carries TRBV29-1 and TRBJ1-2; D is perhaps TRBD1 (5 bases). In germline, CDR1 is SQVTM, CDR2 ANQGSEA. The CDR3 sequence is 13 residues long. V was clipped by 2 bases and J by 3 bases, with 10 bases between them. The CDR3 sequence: CSVEPDRDYGYTF. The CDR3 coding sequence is TGCAGCGTTGAACCAGACAGAGACTATGGCTACACCTTC. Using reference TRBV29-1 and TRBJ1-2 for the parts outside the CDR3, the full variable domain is SAVISQKPSRDICQRGTSLTIQCQVDSQVTMMFWYRQQPGQSLTLIATANQGSEATYESGFVIDKFPISRPNLTFSTLTVSNMSPEDSSIYLCSVEPDRDYGYTFGSGTRLTVV.

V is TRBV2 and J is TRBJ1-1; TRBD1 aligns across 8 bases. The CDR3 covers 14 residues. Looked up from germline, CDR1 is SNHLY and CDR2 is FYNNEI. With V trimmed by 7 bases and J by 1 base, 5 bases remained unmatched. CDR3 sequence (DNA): TGTGCCAGCAAACAGACAGGGGCGAACACTGAAGCTTTCTTT. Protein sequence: CASKQTGANTEAFF.

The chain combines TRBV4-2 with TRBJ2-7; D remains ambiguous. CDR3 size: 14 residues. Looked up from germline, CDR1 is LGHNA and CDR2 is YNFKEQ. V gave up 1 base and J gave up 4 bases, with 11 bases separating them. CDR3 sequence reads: CASSQVEVSYEQYF. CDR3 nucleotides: TGTGCCAGCAGCCAAGTTGAAGTTTCTTACGAGCAGTACTTC.

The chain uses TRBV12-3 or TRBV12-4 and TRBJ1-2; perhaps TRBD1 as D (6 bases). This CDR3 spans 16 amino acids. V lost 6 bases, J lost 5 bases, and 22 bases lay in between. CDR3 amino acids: CASRHTRRGTSYGYTF. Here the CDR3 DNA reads TGTGCCAGCAGGCACACCCGCAGGGGAACTTCTTATGGCTACACCTTC.

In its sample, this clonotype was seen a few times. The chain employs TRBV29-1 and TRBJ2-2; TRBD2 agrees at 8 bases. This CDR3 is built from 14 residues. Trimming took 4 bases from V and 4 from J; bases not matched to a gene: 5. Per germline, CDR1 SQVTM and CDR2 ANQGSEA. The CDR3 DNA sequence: TGCAGCGTTGGGGGACTAGTGGGCACCGGGGAGCTGTTTTTT. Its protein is CSVGGLVGTGELFF.

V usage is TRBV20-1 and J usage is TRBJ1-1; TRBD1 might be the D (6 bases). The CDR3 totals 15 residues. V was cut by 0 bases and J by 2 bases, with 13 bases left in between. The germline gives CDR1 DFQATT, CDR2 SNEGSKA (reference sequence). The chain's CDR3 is CSARDWTDGNTEAFF. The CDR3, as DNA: TGCAGTGCTAGAGATTGGACAGACGGAAACACTGAAGCTTTCTTT.

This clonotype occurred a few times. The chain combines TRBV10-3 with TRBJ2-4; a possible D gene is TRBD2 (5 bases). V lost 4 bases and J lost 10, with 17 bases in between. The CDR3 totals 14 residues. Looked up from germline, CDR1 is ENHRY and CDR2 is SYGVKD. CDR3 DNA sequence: TGTGCCATCAGTGCTAGCCTGTTCGATCCAATTCAGTACTTC. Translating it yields CAISASLFDPIQYF.

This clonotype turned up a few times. CDR3 sequence: CASSSHRDRAALQGNQPQHF. As DNA, the CDR3 is TGTGCCAGCAGTAGCCACCGGGACAGGGCTGCCCTCCAGGGCAATCAGCCCCAGCATTTT. The chain has TRBV6-6 and TRBJ1-5; 9 bases map to TRBD1. Germline loops: CDR1 MNHNY, CDR2 SVGAGI (reference sequence). The CDR3 contains 20 residues. J gave up 2 bases and V 5 bases, and 19 bases lay outside the gene matches.

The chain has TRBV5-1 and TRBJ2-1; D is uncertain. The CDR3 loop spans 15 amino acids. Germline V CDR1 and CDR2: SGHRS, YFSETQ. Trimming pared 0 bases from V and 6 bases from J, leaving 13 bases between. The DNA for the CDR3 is TGCGCCAGCAGCTTGGAACGGCTAAGGATCAATGAGCAGTTCTTC. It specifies CASSLERLRINEQFF. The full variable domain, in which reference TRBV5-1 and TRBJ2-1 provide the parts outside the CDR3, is KAGVTQTPRYLIKTRGQQVTLSCSPISGHRSVSWYQQTPGQGLQFLFEYFSETQRNKGNFPGRFSGRQFSNSRSEMNVSTLELGDSALYLCASSLERLRINEQFFGPGTRLTVL.

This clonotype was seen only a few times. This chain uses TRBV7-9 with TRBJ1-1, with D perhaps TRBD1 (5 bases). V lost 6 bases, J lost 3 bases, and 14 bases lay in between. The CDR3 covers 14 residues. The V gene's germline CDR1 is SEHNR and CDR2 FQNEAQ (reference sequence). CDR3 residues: CASRVGRVDTEAFF. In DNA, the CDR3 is TGTGCCAGCAGGGTGGGACGAGTCGACACTGAAGCTTTCTTT.

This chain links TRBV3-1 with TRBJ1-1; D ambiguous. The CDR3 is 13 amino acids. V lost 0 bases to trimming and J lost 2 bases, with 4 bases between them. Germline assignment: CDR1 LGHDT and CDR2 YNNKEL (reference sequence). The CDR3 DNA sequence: TGTGCCAGCAGCCAAGATGAAAACACTGAAGCTTTCTTT. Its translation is CASSQDENTEAFF.

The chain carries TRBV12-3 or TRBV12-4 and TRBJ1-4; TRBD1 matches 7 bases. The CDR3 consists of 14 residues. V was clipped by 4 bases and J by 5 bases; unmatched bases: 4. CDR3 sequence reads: CASSYQGGNEKLFF. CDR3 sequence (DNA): TGTGCCAGCAGTTATCAGGGGGGGAATGAAAAACTGTTTTTT.

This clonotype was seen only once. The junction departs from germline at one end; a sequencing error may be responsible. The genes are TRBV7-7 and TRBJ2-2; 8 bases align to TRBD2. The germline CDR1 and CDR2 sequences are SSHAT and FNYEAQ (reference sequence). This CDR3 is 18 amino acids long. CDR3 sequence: CASSLEAPGLGSTGELFF. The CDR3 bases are TGTGCTAGCAGCTTAGAGGCCCCGGGACTAGGCTCGACCGGGGAGCTGTTTTTT.

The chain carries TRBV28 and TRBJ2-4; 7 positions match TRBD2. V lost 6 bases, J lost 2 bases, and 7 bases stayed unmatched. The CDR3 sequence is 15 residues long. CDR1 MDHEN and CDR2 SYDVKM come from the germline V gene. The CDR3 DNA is TGTGCCAGCAGCTGGGGCGGGAGTTCCAAAAACATTCAGTACTTC. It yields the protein CASSWGGSSKNIQYF.

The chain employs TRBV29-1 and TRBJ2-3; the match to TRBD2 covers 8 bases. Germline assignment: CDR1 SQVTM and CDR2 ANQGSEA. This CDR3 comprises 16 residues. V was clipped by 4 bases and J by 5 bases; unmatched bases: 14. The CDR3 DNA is TGCAGCGTTGGAGCAAGCGGGAGATTGGCTAAAGATACGCAGTATTTT. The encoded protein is CSVGASGRLAKDTQYF.

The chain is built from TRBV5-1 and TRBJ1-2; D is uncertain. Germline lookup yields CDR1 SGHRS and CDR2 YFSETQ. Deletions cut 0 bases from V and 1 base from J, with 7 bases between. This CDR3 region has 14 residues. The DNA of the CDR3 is TGCGCCAGCAGCTTGGACCAAATTAACTATGGCTACACCTTC. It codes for CASSLDQINYGYTF.

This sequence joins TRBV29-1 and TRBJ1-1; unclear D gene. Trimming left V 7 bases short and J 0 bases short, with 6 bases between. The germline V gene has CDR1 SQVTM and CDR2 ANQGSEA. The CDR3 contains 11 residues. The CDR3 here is CSAALNTEAFF. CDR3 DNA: TGCAGCGCCGCACTGAACACTGAAGCTTTCTTT.

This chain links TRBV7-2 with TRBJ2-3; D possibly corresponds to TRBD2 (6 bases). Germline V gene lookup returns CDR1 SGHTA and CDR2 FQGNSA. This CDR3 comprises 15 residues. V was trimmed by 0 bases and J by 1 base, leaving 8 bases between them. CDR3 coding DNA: TGTGCCAGCAGCTTAGCGCAGCGGGGCACAGATACGCAGTATTTT. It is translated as CASSLAQRGTDTQYF.